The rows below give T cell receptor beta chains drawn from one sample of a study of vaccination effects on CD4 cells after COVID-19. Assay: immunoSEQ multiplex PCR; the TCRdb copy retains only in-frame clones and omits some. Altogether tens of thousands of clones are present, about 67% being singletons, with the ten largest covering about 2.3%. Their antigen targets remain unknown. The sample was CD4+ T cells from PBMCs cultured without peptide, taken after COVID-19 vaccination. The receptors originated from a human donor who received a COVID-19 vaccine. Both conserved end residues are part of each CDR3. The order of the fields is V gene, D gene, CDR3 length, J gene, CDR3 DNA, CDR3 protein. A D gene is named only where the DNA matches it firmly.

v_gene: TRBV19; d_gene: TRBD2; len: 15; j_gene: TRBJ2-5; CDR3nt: TGTGCCAGTAGTATAATAGCGGGGGGGCAAGAGACCCAGTACTTC; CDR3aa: CASSIIAGGQETQYF
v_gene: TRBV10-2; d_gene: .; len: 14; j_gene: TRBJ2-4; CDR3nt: TGCGCCAGCACACCCGGATTTTACAAAAACATTCAGTACTTC; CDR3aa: CASTPGFYKNIQYF
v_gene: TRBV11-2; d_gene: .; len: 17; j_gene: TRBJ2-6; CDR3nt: TGTGCCAGCAGCATAGGATCAGGGGTTTTCGGGGCCAACGTCCTGACTTTC; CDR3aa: CASSIGSGVFGANVLTF
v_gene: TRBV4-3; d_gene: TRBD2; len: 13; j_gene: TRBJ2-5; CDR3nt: TGCGCCAGCAGCTCCGGACTAGCAGAGACCCAGTACTTC; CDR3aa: CASSSGLAETQYF
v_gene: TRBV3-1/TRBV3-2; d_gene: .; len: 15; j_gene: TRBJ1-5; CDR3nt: TGTGCCAGCTCTCCAACAGCTTATAGCAATCAGCCCCAGCATTTT; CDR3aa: CASSPTAYSNQPQHF
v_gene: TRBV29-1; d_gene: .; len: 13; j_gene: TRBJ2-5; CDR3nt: TGCAGCGCGGGGGTAGCCTACCAAGAGACCCAGTACTTC; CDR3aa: CSAGVAYQETQYF
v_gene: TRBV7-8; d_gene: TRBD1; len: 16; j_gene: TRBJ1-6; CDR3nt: TGTGCCAGCAGCTTAGGGGGGCGGACAGGGGATTCACCCCTCCACTTT; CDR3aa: CASSLGGRTGDSPLHF
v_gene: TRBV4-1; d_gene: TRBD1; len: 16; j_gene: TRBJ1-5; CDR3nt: TGCGCCAGCAGCCAATGGATAGGACAGGGGGTTCAGCCCCAGCATTTT; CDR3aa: CASSQWIGQGVQPQHF
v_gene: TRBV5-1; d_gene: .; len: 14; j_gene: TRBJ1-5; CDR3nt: TGCGCCAGCAGCATAGCTGCAGGGCAACAGCCCCAGCATTTT; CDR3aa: CASSIAAGQQPQHF
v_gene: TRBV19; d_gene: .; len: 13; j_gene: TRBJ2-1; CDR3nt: TGTGCCAGTAGTAGGCAGGTAGGCAATGAGCAGTTCTTC; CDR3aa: CASSRQVGNEQFF
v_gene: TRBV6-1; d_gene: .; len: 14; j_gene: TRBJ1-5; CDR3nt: TGTGCCAGCAGTGACAGGGGTGAAAATCAGCCCCAGCATTTT; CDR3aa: CASSDRGENQPQHF
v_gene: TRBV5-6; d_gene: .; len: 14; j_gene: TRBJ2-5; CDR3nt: TGTGCCAGCAGCCCAGTGGGGGGCTACGAGACCCAGTACTTC; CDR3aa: CASSPVGGYETQYF
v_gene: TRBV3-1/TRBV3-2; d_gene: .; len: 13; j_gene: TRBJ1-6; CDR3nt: TGTGCCAGCAGCCAAGACGGGAATTCACCCCTCCACTTT; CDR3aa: CASSQDGNSPLHF
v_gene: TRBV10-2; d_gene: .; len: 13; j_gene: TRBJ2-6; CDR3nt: TGCGCCAGCAGGATCTCTGGGGCCAACGTCCTGACTTTC; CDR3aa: CASRISGANVLTF
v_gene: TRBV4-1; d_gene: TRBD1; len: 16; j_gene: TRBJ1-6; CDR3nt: TGCGCCAGCAGCCAAGATCCGGGACAGGCAAATTCACCCCTCCACTTT; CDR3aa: CASSQDPGQANSPLHF
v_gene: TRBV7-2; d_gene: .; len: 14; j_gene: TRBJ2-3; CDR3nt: TGTGCCAGCAGCTTAGTATCGGGGACAGATACGCAGTATTTT; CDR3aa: CASSLVSGTDTQYF
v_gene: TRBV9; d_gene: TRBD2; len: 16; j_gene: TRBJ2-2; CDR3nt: TGTGCCAGCAGCGTAGAGGGAGGGGCTAAGACCGGGGAGCTGTTTTTT; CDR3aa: CASSVEGGAKTGELFF
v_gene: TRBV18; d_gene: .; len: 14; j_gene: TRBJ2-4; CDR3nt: TGTGCCAGCTCACGGGTGCCGGGGGAGAACATTCAGTACTTC; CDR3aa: CASSRVPGENIQYF
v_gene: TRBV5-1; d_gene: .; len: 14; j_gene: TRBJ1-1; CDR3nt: TGCGCCAGCAGCTTTATGGGGATGGACACTGAAGCTTTCTTT; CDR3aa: CASSFMGMDTEAFF
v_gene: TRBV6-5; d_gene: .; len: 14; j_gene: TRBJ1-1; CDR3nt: TGTGCCAGCAGACTAAAGACAGGGAACACTGAAGCTTTCTTT; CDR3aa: CASRLKTGNTEAFF
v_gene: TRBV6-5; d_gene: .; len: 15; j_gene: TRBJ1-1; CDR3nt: TGTGCCAGCAGGTTTGGACGGCGAAAAAACACTGAAGCTTTCTTT; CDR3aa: CASRFGRRKNTEAFF